This T cell receptor (beta chain) stems from a study of CD8+ T cells in alopecia areata (dated by TCRdb to the late 2010s). Looking at the study overall: The treated patients, all with moderate-to-severe alopecia areata, were enrolled in an open-label pilot trial of oral tofacitinib given at 5 to 10 mg twice daily. Tofacitinib was administered for 6 to 18 months, and 6 months of follow-up off drug were then conducted to assess delayed response and recurrence. In both human patients and the C3H/HeJ mouse model, the study applied high-throughput TCRbeta sequencing to look at T cell clonal expansion in alopecia areata. Scalp tissue and sorted CD4+ and CD8+ peripheral blood T cells from patchy and totalis/universalis alopecia areata patients and from healthy controls were covered by human TCRbeta sequencing. Tofacitinib-treated patients had biopsies at baseline and at 4 and 24 weeks of treatment, with a later scalp biopsy in several patients. Clonality in the scalp was compared among normal scalp (n=4), patchy alopecia areata scalp (n=8), and alopecia totalis/universalis scalp (n=8). RNA was obtained with the PAXgene miRNA kit for fixed scalp, the miRNeasy kit for PBMCs, and the RNeasy kit for mouse skin. Amplification of TCRbeta CDR3 regions was done by immunoSEQ multiplex PCR using 35 Vbeta forward primers and 13 Jbeta reverse primers. Broad study findings and their caveats: Unlike mouse skin, which is dominated by gammadelta T cells, normal human skin has resident alphabeta T cells that are also sequenced, and this complicates analysis of the scalp TCR repertoire. Shared TCR sequences between patients were less evident than in mice, which may be partly attributable to HLA diversity in the patient population. Lesional scalp, especially in alopecia totalis/universalis, showed higher clonality and more expanded CD8+ clones than normal scalp, suggesting antigenic drive.

In the case of this clone: Its antigen is currently not known. No much larger clone exists at a distance of one base, and base qualities are not known.

From alopecia areata patients, peripheral blood was collected along with lesional scalp punch biopsies. PBMCs were separated by density centrifugation and stained for CD3, CD4 and CD8, after which CD4+ and CD8+ T cells were sorted on a FACSAria. Library construction relied on the immunoSEQ multiplex PCR assay. To provide template for TCR sequencing, every sample had RNA extracted and reverse transcribed into cDNA. SuperScript III was used to make first-strand cDNA, primed with a 2:1 mix of oligo-dT and random hexamers. Amplification bias was assessed with a synthetic immune receptor repertoire, and residual bias was removed computationally. For the original study's pipeline: After raw reads were preprocessed to remove errors, the CDR3 was defined following IMGT conventions as running from the conserved cysteine to phenylalanine. Clonality was computed as 1 minus the Shannon entropy, with the entropy normalized by log2 of the number of productive unique TCRs. Whether scalp clones were CD4 or CD8 was inferred by matching scalp TCRbeta sequences against CD4 and CD8 repertoires sorted from blood. Held by TCRdb, this immuneACCESS table contains in-frame sequences only and omits some clones. Under half of the omission traces to an unresolved V gene where checked; the cause of the rest is unknown. The V and J calls and clone size come from that table; D and trimming were worked out from the DNA. The table for this sample lists 110,000 or so clones; roughly two fifths of them were counted only once. The ten largest make up 2.5% to 3.5% of the sample.

This receptor was identified in a human donor with alopecia areata. Sequenced input: CD4+ T cells sorted from blood.

CDR3 region: CASSPSEAVGYNEQFF. The sequence in DNA is TGTGCCAGCTCACCTTCCGAGGCTGTAGGGTACAATGAGCAGTTCTTC. This chain joins TRBV18 to TRBJ2-1; the D gene remains uncertain. V was cut back by 3 bases and J by 4 bases, leaving a gap of 16 bases between them. CDR1 and CDR2, looked up from the germline V gene, are KGHSH and LQKENI. The CDR3 contains 16 residues, cysteine and phenylalanine counted. The read is trimmed to its CDR3 DNA, 48 bases read in frame from base 1.